The present T cell receptor beta chain was sequenced within a study of blood T cell repertoires in COVID-19. Background on the study: The United States, Italy and Spain supplied acute and convalescent COVID-19 samples.

Some clones are missing from TCRdb's copy, which holds only in-frame ones; the method was immunoSEQ multiplex PCR. The table has some 190,000 clones, roughly 79% seen once. The receptor comes from a woman in her forties with COVID-19, enrolled during active disease. Input material: peripheral blood.

The CDR3 DNA sequence: TGTGCCAGCAGTGAAGGAGTTGGTCAGCCCCAGCATTTT. Translating gives CASSEGVGQPQHF. J is TRBJ1-5 and V is TRBV6-1; D remains unclear. The CDR3 contains 13 residues. With 1 base removed from V and 6 bases from J, the gap between germline ends came to 7 bases. In germline, CDR1 is MNHNS, CDR2 SASEGT.